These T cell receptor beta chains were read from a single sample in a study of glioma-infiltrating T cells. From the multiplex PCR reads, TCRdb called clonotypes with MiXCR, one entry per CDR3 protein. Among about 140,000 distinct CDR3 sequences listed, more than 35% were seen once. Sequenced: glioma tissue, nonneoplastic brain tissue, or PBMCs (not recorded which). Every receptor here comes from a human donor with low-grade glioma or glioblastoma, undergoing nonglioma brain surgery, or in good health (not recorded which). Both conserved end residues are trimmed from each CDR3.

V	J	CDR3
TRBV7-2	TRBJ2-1	ASSLSTGRGNEQF
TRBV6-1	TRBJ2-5	ASSLSSGFGKETQY
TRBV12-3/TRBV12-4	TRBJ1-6	ASSTRTGSPLH
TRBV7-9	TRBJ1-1	ASSLVNTEAF
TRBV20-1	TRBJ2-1	SARGGAGADEQF
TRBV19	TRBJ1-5	ASRGGQGYSNQPQH
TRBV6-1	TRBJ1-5	ASSETGDSRPQH
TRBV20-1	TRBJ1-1	SASIGGGTEAF
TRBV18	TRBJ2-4	ASSPDRNIQY
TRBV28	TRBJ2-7	ASSLTGGYEQY
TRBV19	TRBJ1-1	ASSHLAGAMNTEAF
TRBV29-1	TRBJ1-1	SAASTEAF
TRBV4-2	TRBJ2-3	AGSQVFYRGKTDTQY
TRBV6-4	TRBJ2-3	ASSVTGSDTQY
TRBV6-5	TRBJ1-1	ASSTYRIMNTEAF
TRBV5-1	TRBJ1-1	ASSPRTGSNTEAF
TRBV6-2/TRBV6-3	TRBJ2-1	ASTKYNERF
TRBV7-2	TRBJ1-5	ASDPADGSNQPQH
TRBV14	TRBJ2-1	ASSQARYNEQS
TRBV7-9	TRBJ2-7	ASSLKGRSEQY
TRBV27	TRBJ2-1	ASSLSPWVGEQF
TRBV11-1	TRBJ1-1	ASSFALNKNTEAF
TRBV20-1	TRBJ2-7	SANPTGTYEQY
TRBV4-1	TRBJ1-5	ASSQEGAGFSGGQPQH
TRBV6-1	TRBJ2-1	ASSWTTYNEQF
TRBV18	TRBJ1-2	ASSPPSTVNYGYT
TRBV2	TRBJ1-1	ASSATGKTEAF
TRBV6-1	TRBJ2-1	ASSEAGGTGNEQF
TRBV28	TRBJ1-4	ASSYRLGKLF
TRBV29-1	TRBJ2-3	SVVDGVTSTDTQY
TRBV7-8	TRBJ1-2	ASSLNVDRGDGYT
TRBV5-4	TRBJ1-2	ASSPPGTAYYGYT